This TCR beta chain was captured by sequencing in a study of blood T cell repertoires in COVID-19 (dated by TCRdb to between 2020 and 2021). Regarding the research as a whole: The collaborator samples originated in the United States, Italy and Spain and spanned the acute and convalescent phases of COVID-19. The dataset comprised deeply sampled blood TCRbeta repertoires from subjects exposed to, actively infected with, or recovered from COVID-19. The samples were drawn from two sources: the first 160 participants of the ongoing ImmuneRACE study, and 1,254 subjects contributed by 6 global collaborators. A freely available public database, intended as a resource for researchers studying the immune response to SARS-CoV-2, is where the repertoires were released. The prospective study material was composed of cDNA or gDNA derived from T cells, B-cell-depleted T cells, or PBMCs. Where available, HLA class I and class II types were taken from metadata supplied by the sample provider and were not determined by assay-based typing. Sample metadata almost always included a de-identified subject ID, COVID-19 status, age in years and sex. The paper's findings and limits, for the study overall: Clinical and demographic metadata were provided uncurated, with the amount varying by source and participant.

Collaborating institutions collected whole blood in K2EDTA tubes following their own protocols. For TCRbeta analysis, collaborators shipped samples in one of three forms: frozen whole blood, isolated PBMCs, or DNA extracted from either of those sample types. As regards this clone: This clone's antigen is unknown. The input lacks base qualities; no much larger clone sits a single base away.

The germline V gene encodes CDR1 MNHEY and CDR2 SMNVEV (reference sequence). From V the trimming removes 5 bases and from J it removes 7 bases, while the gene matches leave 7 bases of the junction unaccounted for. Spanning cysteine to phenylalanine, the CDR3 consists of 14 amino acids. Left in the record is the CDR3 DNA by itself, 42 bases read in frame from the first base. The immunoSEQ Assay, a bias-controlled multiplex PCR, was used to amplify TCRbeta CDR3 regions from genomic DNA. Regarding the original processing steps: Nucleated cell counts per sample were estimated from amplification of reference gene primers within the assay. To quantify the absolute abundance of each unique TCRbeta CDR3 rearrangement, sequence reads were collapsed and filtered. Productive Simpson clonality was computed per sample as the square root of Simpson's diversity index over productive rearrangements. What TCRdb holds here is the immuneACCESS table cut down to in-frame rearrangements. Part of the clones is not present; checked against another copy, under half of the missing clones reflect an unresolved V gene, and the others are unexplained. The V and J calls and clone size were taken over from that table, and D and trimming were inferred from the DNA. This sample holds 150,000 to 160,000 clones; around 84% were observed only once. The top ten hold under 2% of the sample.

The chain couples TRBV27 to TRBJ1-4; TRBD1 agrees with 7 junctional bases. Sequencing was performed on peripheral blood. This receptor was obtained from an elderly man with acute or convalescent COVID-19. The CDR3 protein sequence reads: CASSHRGGGEKLFF. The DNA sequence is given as TGTGCCAGCAGTCACAGGGGTGGGGGTGAAAAACTGTTTTTT.